This is a list of T cell receptor beta chains from one sample in a study of radiotherapy plus CTLA-4 blockade in lung cancer. Sequencing used immunoSEQ multiplex PCR; TCRdb keeps in-frame clones, though not all of them. The sample yields around 80,000 clones, roughly 87% seen once. Sequenced here: peripheral blood, sampled from a patient treated with radiotherapy plus ipilimumab. Receptors were obtained from a human donor with non-small cell lung cancer who had stable disease on radiotherapy plus ipilimumab. The CDR3 runs from the conserved cysteine through the conserved F or W. A D gene is named only where the DNA matches it firmly. The size of a clone is reported for some rows only, either as once, few or many, or as a class for expanded clones.

d_call: TRBD1
clone_size: once
j_call: TRBJ1-4
v_call: TRBV19
cdr3_aa: CASSTGGVAGEKLFF
cdr3_nt: TGTGCCAGTAGTACAGGGGGCGTAGCAGGTGAAAAACTGTTTTTT

d_call: TRBD2
clone_size: -
j_call: TRBJ2-1
v_call: TRBV6-4
cdr3_aa: CASSDSRREVNEQFF
cdr3_nt: TGTGCCAGCAGTGACTCGAGGCGGGAGGTCAATGAGCAGTTCTTC

d_call: -
clone_size: -
j_call: TRBJ2-7
v_call: TRBV10-3
cdr3_aa: CAISESTGRNYEQYF
cdr3_nt: TGTGCCATCAGTGAGTCGACGGGACGGAACTACGAGCAGTACTTC

d_call: TRBD1
clone_size: -
j_call: TRBJ1-2
v_call: TRBV29-1
cdr3_aa: CSAQVARTGGGYTF
cdr3_nt: TGCAGCGCCCAGGTGGCCCGGACAGGGGGAGGCTACACCTTC

d_call: -
clone_size: -
j_call: TRBJ1-2
v_call: TRBV5-1
cdr3_aa: CASSLGQYGYTF
cdr3_nt: TGCGCCAGCAGCTTGGGACAGTATGGCTACACCTTC

d_call: -
clone_size: -
j_call: TRBJ2-3
v_call: TRBV7-2
cdr3_aa: CASSPSDTTDTQYF
cdr3_nt: TGTGCCAGCAGCCCGTCGGACACCACAGATACGCAGTATTTT

d_call: TRBD1
clone_size: -
j_call: TRBJ1-5
v_call: TRBV6-6
cdr3_aa: CASSPTGSLSAQHF
cdr3_nt: TGTGCCAGCAGCCCGACAGGGAGCCTTTCAGCCCAGCATTTT

d_call: -
clone_size: -
j_call: TRBJ2-7
v_call: TRBV30
cdr3_aa: CAWSDKAASYEQYF
cdr3_nt: TGTGCCTGGAGTGATAAAGCGGCCTCCTACGAGCAGTACTTC

d_call: -
clone_size: -
j_call: TRBJ2-4
v_call: TRBV7-3
cdr3_aa: CASSSSGLAKNIQYF
cdr3_nt: TGTGCCAGCAGCTCCTCCGGACTAGCCAAAAACATTCAGTACTTC

d_call: TRBD2
clone_size: -
j_call: TRBJ2-2
v_call: TRBV11-2
cdr3_aa: CASSREERTGELFF
cdr3_nt: TGTGCCAGCAGTCGGGAGGAGAGAACCGGGGAGCTGTTTTTT

d_call: -
clone_size: -
j_call: TRBJ1-6
v_call: TRBV13
cdr3_aa: CASSIRQSSNSPLHF
cdr3_nt: TGTGCCAGCAGCATCCGACAGTCTTCTAATTCACCCCTCCACTTT

d_call: -
clone_size: -
j_call: TRBJ1-1
v_call: TRBV28
cdr3_aa: CASSGSLGWDTEAFF
cdr3_nt: TGTGCCAGCAGCGGATCGTTGGGTTGGGACACTGAAGCTTTCTTT

d_call: -
clone_size: -
j_call: TRBJ2-1
v_call: TRBV19
cdr3_aa: CASSPRTSSYNEQFF
cdr3_nt: TGTGCCAGTAGTCCGCGGACCAGCTCCTACAATGAGCAGTTCTTC

d_call: -
clone_size: -
j_call: TRBJ1-5
v_call: TRBV21-1
cdr3_aa: CASSKMGTAINQPQHF
cdr3_nt: TGTGCCAGCAGCAAAATGGGGACAGCGATCAATCAGCCCCAGCATTTT

d_call: TRBD1
clone_size: -
j_call: TRBJ2-6
v_call: TRBV9
cdr3_aa: CASSPLGTGTISGANVLTF
cdr3_nt: TGTGCCAGCAGCCCCCTCGGGACAGGAACAATCTCTGGGGCCAACGTCCTGACTTTC

d_call: TRBD1
clone_size: -
j_call: TRBJ2-3
v_call: TRBV5-4
cdr3_aa: CASSSPERGGADTQYF
cdr3_nt: TGTGCCAGCAGCTCCCCAGAGAGAGGGGGCGCGGATACGCAGTATTTT

d_call: -
clone_size: -
j_call: TRBJ2-7
v_call: TRBV27
cdr3_aa: CASSFSGESYEQYF
cdr3_nt: TGTGCCAGCAGTTTTTCTGGGGAGTCCTACGAGCAGTACTTC